Below are 15 T cell receptor beta chains sequenced from a single sample in a study of PD-L1 blockade in urothelial cancer. TCRdb's copy holds only in-frame clones and misses some; the assay was immunoSEQ multiplex PCR. The sample contains about 38,000 clones, 82% of which appear only once. This sample comprised PBMCs, obtained around atezolizumab (anti-PD-L1) treatment. All receptors come from a man aged 55-75 years with urothelial cancer.

This clone has a handful of counts. The V gene is TRBV19, the J gene TRBJ1-2; 11 bases align to TRBD1. The germline gives CDR1 LNHDA, CDR2 SQIVND (reference sequence). The CDR3 is 13 residues long. V lost 8 bases and J lost 6; bases outside the gene matches: 5. For the CDR3, the DNA is TGTGCCAGTGGGACAGGGGGGATCGATGGCTACACCTTC. Its protein is CASGTGGIDGYTF.

V and J are TRBV5-1 and TRBJ2-3; a possible D gene is TRBD2 (5 bases). Germline assignment: CDR1 SGHRS and CDR2 YFSETQ. This CDR3 has 21 amino acids. Trimming removed 4 bases at V and 2 bases at J, with 32 bases between. This CDR3 is CASSEGRNRRLDVSHTDTQYF. The DNA for the CDR3 is TGCGCCAGCAGCGAGGGTCGAAACCGTCGACTTGACGTATCCCACACAGATACGCAGTATTTT.

The J gene is TRBJ2-7, the V gene TRBV6-6, with TRBD1 matching 8 bases. In germline, CDR1 is MNHNY, CDR2 SVGAGI (reference sequence). CDR3 length: 15 residues. V shed 7 bases, J shed 0 bases, and the junction held 8 bases outside the gene matches. In DNA form, the CDR3 reads TGTGCCAGCACCATCGCGGGACAGGCCTCCTACGAGCAGTACTTC. As protein: CASTIAGQASYEQYF.

This chain uses TRBV28 with TRBJ2-1; 9 bases fit TRBD2. This CDR3 contains 18 residues. Looked up from germline, CDR1 is MDHEN and CDR2 is SYDVKM. V shed 5 bases, J shed 7 bases, and the junction held 18 bases outside the gene matches. CDR3 sequence: CASSKMPYSGGRGNEQFF. As DNA, the CDR3 is TGTGCCAGCAGTAAAATGCCCTATAGCGGGGGCCGAGGAAATGAGCAGTTCTTC.

This clone has a single count. The genes are TRBV19 and TRBJ2-7; maybe TRBD1 (6 bases). The germline V and J ends were trimmed by 1 base and 3 bases, with 13 bases remaining between them. CDR1 LNHDA and CDR2 SQIVND come from the germline V gene (reference sequence). The CDR3 loop spans 15 amino acids. The CDR3 region is CASSIGEGTNYEQYF. Written as DNA, the CDR3 is TGTGCCAGTAGTATAGGGGAAGGGACAAACTACGAGCAGTACTTC.

This clone was seen a single time. This chain uses TRBV30 with TRBJ2-4; D is perhaps TRBD1 (5 bases). Per germline, CDR1 GTSNPN and CDR2 SVGIG (reference sequence). The CDR3 loop spans 13 amino acids. Trimming shortened V by 1 base and J by 9 bases, and 13 bases separated the two germline ends. The CDR3 sequence is CAWSASVRGIQYF. The DNA of the CDR3 is TGTGCCTGGAGTGCCTCGGTTAGGGGCATTCAGTACTTC.

V and J are TRBV5-1 and TRBJ1-6; 8 bases are a match to TRBD1. Germline CDR1 reads SGHRS; CDR2 reads YFSETQ. Trimming cost V 4 bases and J 7 bases; bases outside gene matches: 16. This CDR3 has 18 residues. The CDR3 spells CASSPTGVARKDNSPLHF. CDR3 sequence (DNA): TGCGCCAGCAGCCCGACAGGGGTCGCTAGAAAAGACAATTCACCCCTCCACTTT.

The chain combines TRBV25-1 with TRBJ1-3, with D perhaps TRBD1 (5 bases). Germline V gene data show CDR1 as MGHDK and CDR2 as SYGVNS. V was cut by 3 bases and J by 4 bases, with 16 bases left in between. The CDR3 extends over 16 amino acids. CDR3 amino acids: CASSDYGGSSGNTIYF. DNA of the CDR3: TGTGCCAGCAGTGATTACGGGGGATCTTCCGGAAACACCATATATTTT.

This clone was seen a handful of times. This chain joins TRBV28 and TRBJ2-2; the match to TRBD1 covers 8 bases. V shed 6 bases, J shed 4 bases, and the junction held 10 bases outside the gene matches. CDR1 MDHEN and CDR2 SYDVKM come from the germline V gene. This CDR3 spans 16 amino acids. The CDR3 sequence is CASRPGQGAITGELFF. CDR3 sequence (DNA): TGTGCCAGCAGACCTGGGCAGGGGGCAATCACCGGGGAGCTGTTTTTT.

This clone was counted only a few times. The V and J genes are TRBV19 and TRBJ2-7; the match to TRBD2 covers 7 bases. J was trimmed by 3 bases and V by 5 bases; bases with no gene match: 4. The length of the CDR3 is 13 residues. Germline V CDR1 and CDR2: LNHDA, SQIVND (reference sequence). The CDR3 loop is CASSGGGDYEQYF. DNA for the CDR3: TGTGCCAGTAGTGGGGGAGGGGACTACGAGCAGTACTTC.

The rearrangement joins TRBV6-1 to TRBJ2-7, with 11 bases lining up with TRBD1. Trimming removed 4 bases from V and 5 bases from J; junction bases left unmatched: 4. The CDR3 is made up of 14 amino acids. Germline V gives CDR1 MNHNS, CDR2 SASEGT. The CDR3 spells CASSAGQGAHEQYF. CDR3 DNA sequence: TGTGCCAGCAGTGCAGGACAGGGGGCCCACGAGCAGTACTTC.

This clone was seen a handful of times. V is TRBV5-1 and J is TRBJ2-2, with 7 bases fitting TRBD2. The germline V gene encodes CDR1 SGHRS and CDR2 YFSETQ. V lost 7 bases to trimming and J lost 0 bases; unmatched junction nucleotides: 3. CDR3 length equals 14 residues. The CDR3 region is CASRGESNTGELFF. The CDR3 coding sequence is TGCGCCAGCCGGGGGGAGTCGAACACCGGGGAGCTGTTTTTT. The full variable domain, completed using reference TRBV5-1 and TRBJ2-2, is KAGVTQTPRYLIKTRGQQVTLSCSPISGHRSVSWYQQTPGQGLQFLFEYFSETQRNKGNFPGRFSGRQFSNSRSEMNVSTLELGDSALYLCASRGESNTGELFFGEGSRLTVL.

This clone was observed a single time. The rearrangement links TRBV5-1 to TRBJ1-3, with TRBD1 as a possible D gene (6 bases). The CDR3 contains 17 residues. Germline V lookup: CDR1 SGHRS, CDR2 YFSETQ. V was cut by 0 bases and J by 4 bases, with 17 bases left in between. CDR3 sequence reads: CASSLGIGRGDGNTIYF. The CDR3 coding sequence is TGCGCCAGCAGCTTGGGTATCGGCAGGGGCGACGGAAACACCATATATTTT.

The gene calls are TRBV18 and TRBJ2-7; 9 nucleotides line up with TRBD1. The CDR3 runs to 16 residues. V lost 6 bases to trimming and J lost 5 bases; unmatched junction nucleotides: 14. Germline V gene sequence: CDR1 KGHSH, CDR2 LQKENI. As DNA, the CDR3 is TGTGCCAGCTCGGCTTTCACGGGACAGGGAGGTAACGAGCAGTACTTC. It translates to CASSAFTGQGGNEQYF.

V usage is TRBV15 and J usage is TRBJ2-7; D unclear. V dropped 1 base and J dropped 5 bases, with 3 bases sitting between them. The CDR3 has 11 residues. CDR1 and CDR2 (germline): LNHNV, YYDKDF (reference sequence). CDR3 residues: CATSRGDEQYF. For the CDR3, the DNA is TGTGCCACCAGCAGAGGAGACGAGCAGTACTTC.